This T cell receptor (beta chain) originates from a study of radiotherapy plus CTLA-4 blockade in lung cancer. Points from the study as a whole: TCR clones of tumor origin grew in blood after radiotherapy plus ipilimumab.

As for this clone: Its antigen remains unknown.

CDR1 is MNHEY and CDR2 is SVGAGI in the germline V gene. The CDR3 has 16 amino acids. The V and J ends lost 2 bases and 4 bases, in that order; junction bases with no gene match: 6. Sequenced by immunoSEQ multiplex PCR; TCRdb stores in-frame clones only, minus some. The sample lists around 14,000 clones, around 72% occurring once. The chain has TRBV6-5 and TRBJ2-5; TRBD1 aligns across 11 bases. Sequencing used peripheral blood, obtained from a patient treated with radiotherapy plus ipilimumab. The sequence was collected from a human donor with non-small cell lung cancer whose response to radiotherapy plus ipilimumab could not be evaluated. The CDR3 bases are TGTGCCAGCAGTTACGTCCGGACAGGGGGCTCAGAGACCCAGTACTTC. As protein: CASSYVRTGGSETQYF.